These 18 T cell receptor beta chains share one sample of origin, sequenced in a study of T cell repertoires in cytomegalovirus infection. MiXCR, run by TCRdb on the reads, gives a single entry per CDR3 protein. The table lists about 130,000 distinct CDR3 sequences, less than 9.5% of them singletons. The material sequenced was PBMCs. The receptors here all came from a human donor in good health (CMV status not recorded). Some clones in this sample may be carry-over from other donors' samples.

This clonotype was recorded many times. The chain couples TRBV2 to TRBJ2-1; the D gene is possibly TRBD2 (7 bases). CDR1 SNHLY and CDR2 FYNNEI come from the germline V gene. Trimming shortened V by 5 bases and J by 0 bases, and 14 bases separated the two germline ends. This CDR3 spans 16 amino acids. CDR3 DNA sequence: TGTGCCAGCAGTCCCCGGGGGGCGAGCTCCTACAATGAGCAGTTCTTC. It encodes CASSPRGASSYNEQFF.

A note on this clonotype: A much larger clone sits a single nucleotide away, making a read error possible. The chain links TRBV2 to TRBJ1-2; D is ambiguous. This CDR3 is 12 amino acids long. CDR1 is SNHLY and CDR2 is FYNNEI in the germline V gene. The CDR3 sequence: CASSYRGDGFTF. The CDR3 bases are TGTGCCAGCAGTTACCGGGGAGATGGCTTCACCTTC.

This clonotype was observed many times. V and J are TRBV7-9 and TRBJ1-1; D is uncertain. CDR3 length: 14 amino acids. V was cut by 1 base and J by 4 bases, with 10 bases left in between. The V gene's germline CDR1 is SEHNR and CDR2 FQNEAQ (reference sequence). Written as DNA, the CDR3 is TGTGCCAGCAGCTTAGTAGCCGAAACCACTGAAGCTTTCTTT. It translates to CASSLVAETTEAFF.

The chain uses TRBV28 and TRBJ1-1; D unresolved. V was trimmed by 7 bases and J by 7 bases, leaving 10 bases between them. The germline gives CDR1 MDHEN, CDR2 SYDVKM. The CDR3 sequence is 11 residues long. DNA for the CDR3: TGTGCCAGCACCGCGAAGGTTGAAGCTTTCTTT. It translates to CASTAKVEAFF.

This clonotype was seen at least ten times. The chain links TRBV6-1 to TRBJ2-2, with D possibly being TRBD1 (6 bases). This CDR3 has 17 amino acids. V was pared by 6 bases and J by 1 base, with 18 bases between. CDR1 and CDR2 (germline): MNHNS, SASEGT. This chain's CDR3 is CASRDIVSRGNTGELFF. For the CDR3, the DNA is TGTGCCAGCAGAGATATCGTATCCAGGGGGAACACCGGGGAGCTGTTTTTT.

A note on this clonotype: The junction departs from the called germline gene at one end, perhaps through a read error. The chain uses TRBV20-1 and TRBJ2-5; 10 bases map to TRBD2. The CDR3 is 14 amino acids. Germline loops: CDR1 DFQATT, CDR2 SNEGSKA (reference sequence). CDR3 sequence: CSASTSGSQDTQYF. CDR3 coding DNA: TGCAGTGCCTCGACTAGCGGGTCCCAAGATACCCAGTACTTC.

About this clonotype: Just one base apart from a much larger clone, this may be a read error. The V gene is TRBV12-3 or TRBV12-4, the J gene TRBJ1-1, with 7 bases identical to TRBD1. This CDR3 contains 13 residues. CDR3: CASSRQGTTEALF. In DNA form, the CDR3 reads TGTGCCAGCAGTCGACAGGGAACCACTGAAGCTTTATTT.

This clonotype turned up a few times. V and J are TRBV20-1 and TRBJ2-5; tentative D call: TRBD2 (5 bases). Trimming pared 5 bases from V and 2 bases from J, leaving 12 bases between. Germline V gene data show CDR1 as DFQATT and CDR2 as SNEGSKA (reference sequence). This CDR3 spans 13 amino acids. This CDR3 reads CSAWAGGQETQYF. The CDR3 nucleotides are TGCAGTGCTTGGGCGGGCGGGCAAGAGACCCAGTACTTC.

This clonotype was observed at least ten times. J is TRBJ2-1 and V is TRBV28; possibly TRBD1 or TRBD2 for D (7 bases each). This CDR3 is built from 15 residues. CDR1 is MDHEN, CDR2 SYDVKM, per germline. Trimming shortened V by 6 bases and J by 3 bases, and 15 bases separated the two germline ends. This chain's CDR3 is CASRGGGGGYNEQFF. The CDR3 DNA reads as TGTGCCAGCAGGGGAGGGGGCGGGGGCTACAATGAGCAGTTCTTC.

This clonotype came up many times. The V and J genes are TRBV28 and TRBJ1-5; 8 bases agree with TRBD1. The CDR3 loop spans 16 amino acids. After removal of 2 bases from V and 1 base from J, the junction contained 4 bases not matched to a gene. Germline-derived CDR1 and CDR2 are MDHEN and SYDVKM. The CDR3, as DNA: TGTGCCAGCAGTTTAAGACAGGGGACAAGCAATCAGCCCCAGCATTTT. Its protein is CASSLRQGTSNQPQHF.

The chain links TRBV7-2 to TRBJ2-7, with D maybe TRBD2 (6 bases). CDR1 is SGHTA, CDR2 FQGNSA, per germline. V lost 2 bases and J 3 bases, leaving 14 bases between the germline ends. The CDR3 covers 15 residues. The CDR3 region has the DNA TGTGCCAGCAGCTTAATGGGTCGGGAGCTCTACGAGCAGTACTTC. This translates into CASSLMGRELYEQYF. The variable domain in full, completed from reference TRBV7-2 and TRBJ2-7, reads GAGVSQSPSNKVTEKGKDVELRCDPISGHTALYWYRQSLGQGLEFLIYFQGNSAPDKSGLPSDRFSAERTGGSVSTLTIQRTQQEDSAVYLCASSLMGRELYEQYFGPGTRLTVT.

The chain combines TRBV27 with TRBJ1-2; D not certain. V lost 3 bases, J lost 4 bases, and 12 bases lay in between. Germline lookup yields CDR1 MNHEY and CDR2 SMNVEV (reference sequence). CDR3 length equals 14 residues. CDR3 coding DNA: TGTGCCAGCAGTTTTGTGATAAGGACCTATGGCTACACCTTC. This codes for CASSFVIRTYGYTF.

V is TRBV20-1 and J is TRBJ2-5, with 7 nucleotides matching TRBD1. Losses at the gene ends were 3 bases for V and 5 bases for J; bases not matched to a gene: 6. The CDR3 covers 13 residues. CDR1 is DFQATT and CDR2 is SNEGSKA in the germline V gene (reference sequence). Here the CDR3 reads CSASGLRGETQYF. CDR3 in DNA: TGCAGTGCTAGCGGGCTCAGGGGGGAGACCCAGTACTTC.

The chain couples TRBV28 to TRBJ2-5; D gene ambiguous. Germline V gene data show CDR1 as MDHEN and CDR2 as SYDVKM. The CDR3 sequence is 15 residues long. Trimming left V 8 bases short and J 4 bases short, with 20 bases between. CDR3 sequence (DNA): TGTGCCAGCGACACTGGGAACTCTGGAAGAGAGACCCAGTACTTC. Encoded protein: CASDTGNSGRETQYF.

This clonotype was observed a few times. V and J are TRBV19 and TRBJ1-1; D gene ambiguous. CDR3 length: 12 amino acids. From germline, CDR1 is LNHDA and CDR2 SQIVND (reference sequence). V was pared by 8 bases and J by 1 base, with 8 bases between. CDR3 coding DNA: TGTGCCAGTCGTAATACGAACACTGAAGCTTTCTTT. Its translation is CASRNTNTEAFF.

In regard to this clonotype: With a much larger clone just one base away, this may be a read error. The chain links TRBV20-1 to TRBJ1-1, with a possible D match to TRBD1 (5 bases). Trimming shortened V by 3 bases and J by 2 bases, and 10 bases separated the two germline ends. CDR3 length: 13 residues. Per the germline V gene, CDR1 is DFQATT and CDR2 is SNEGSKA (reference sequence). DNA for the CDR3: TGCAGTGCTAGTCGGGGCAGCAACACTGAAGCTTTCTTT. This encodes CSASRGSNTEAFF.

The table lists this clonotype with many counts. V and J are TRBV7-2 and TRBJ1-1; 9 bases line up with TRBD1. CDR3 length: 15 amino acids. J was trimmed by 2 bases and V by 4 bases; bases with no gene match: 5. The germline CDR1 and CDR2 sequences are SGHTA and FQGNSA. In DNA form, the CDR3 reads TGTGCCAGCAGCTGGGGGACAGGGTATAACACTGAAGCTTTCTTT. Its translation is CASSWGTGYNTEAFF.

This clonotype was seen only a few times. The chain couples TRBV25-1 to TRBJ2-6, with 10 nucleotides matching TRBD1. CDR1 is MGHDK and CDR2 is SYGVNS in the germline V gene. J lost 3 bases, V lost 2 bases, and 7 bases had no gene match. The CDR3 has 18 amino acids. The CDR3 region has the DNA TGTGCCAGCAGTGAACCCGTGACAGGGGGCGTTGGGGCCAACGTCCTGACTTTC. Translation gives CASSEPVTGGVGANVLTF.